This T cell receptor beta chain was captured in a study of tumor and adjacent non-tumor tissue in lung cancer. Study as a whole: On average, productive TCRbeta reads reached about 4.2 million per sample. Study outcomes and limitations: Tumor repertoires had a smaller top 100 clone share than normal lung. Tumor TCR diversity, when higher, was linked to shorter survival.

No cell sorting was done before RNA was extracted from the tissue. More than 3 cm separated this lung sample from the edge of the tumor. Newly diagnosed lung cancer patients had thoracic surgery in China, August–late 2014, without prior chemotherapy. A modified ARM-PCR protocol with three rounds of nested PCR amplified TCRbeta. TCRdb passed the multiplex PCR reads through MiXCR, listing each CDR3 protein once. Among approximately 82,000 distinct CDR3 sequences listed, less than 85% were seen once. This clonotype was observed once. Its antigen remains unidentified. The conserved phenylalanine or tryptophan is not found at the CDR3 terminus, so this likely reflects a read error. This sequence was found in a man between 65 and 85 years old with non-small cell lung cancer. Sequenced material: distant non-tumor lung tissue.

The CDR3 here is CASSRTENQPQHL. In DNA form, the CDR3 reads TGTGCCAGCAGCCGGACAGAAAACCAGCCCCAGCATCTT. V and J are TRBV6-6 and TRBJ1-5, with D perhaps matching TRBD1 (6 bases). V shed 6 bases and J shed 7 bases, with 13 bases lying between them. This CDR3 is built from 13 residues. Looked up from germline, CDR1 is MNHNY and CDR2 is SVGAGI (reference sequence).